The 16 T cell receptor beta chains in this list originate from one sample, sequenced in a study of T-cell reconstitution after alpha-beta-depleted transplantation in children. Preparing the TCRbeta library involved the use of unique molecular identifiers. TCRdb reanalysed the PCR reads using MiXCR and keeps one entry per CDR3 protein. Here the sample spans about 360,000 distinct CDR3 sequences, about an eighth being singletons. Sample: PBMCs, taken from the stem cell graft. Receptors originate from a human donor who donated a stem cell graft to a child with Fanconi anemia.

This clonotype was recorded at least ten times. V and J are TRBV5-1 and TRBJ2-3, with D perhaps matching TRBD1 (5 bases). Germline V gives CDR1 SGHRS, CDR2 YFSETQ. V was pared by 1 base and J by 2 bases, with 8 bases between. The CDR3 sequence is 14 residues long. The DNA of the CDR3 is TGCGCCAGCAGCTTGACAGGTTACACAGATACGCAGTATTTT. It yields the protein CASSLTGYTDTQYF.

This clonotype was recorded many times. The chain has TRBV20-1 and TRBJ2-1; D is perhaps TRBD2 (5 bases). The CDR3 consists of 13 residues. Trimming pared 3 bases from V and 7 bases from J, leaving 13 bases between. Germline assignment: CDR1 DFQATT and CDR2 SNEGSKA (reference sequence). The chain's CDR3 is CSASKGVRNEQFF. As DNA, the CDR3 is TGCAGTGCTAGTAAGGGAGTGCGGAATGAGCAGTTCTTC.

The CDR3 reads CASSLGTYYTF. The CDR3 DNA reads TGTGCCAGCAGCCTCGGGACCTACTACACCTTC. V and J are TRBV6-5 and TRBJ1-2, with a tentative D call TRBD1 (5 bases). This CDR3 spans 11 amino acids. Trimming stripped 6 bases from V and 10 bases from J, with 12 bases between. Germline V gives CDR1 MNHEY, CDR2 SVGAGI.

CDR3 in amino acids: CSSRTASYEQYF. The CDR3 DNA follows: TGTTCATCTCGGACGGCCTCCTACGAGCAGTACTTC. The chain carries TRBV6-2 or TRBV6-3 and TRBJ2-7; D is ambiguous. Germline V gives CDR1 MNHEY, CDR2 SVGEGT. The CDR3 runs to 12 residues.

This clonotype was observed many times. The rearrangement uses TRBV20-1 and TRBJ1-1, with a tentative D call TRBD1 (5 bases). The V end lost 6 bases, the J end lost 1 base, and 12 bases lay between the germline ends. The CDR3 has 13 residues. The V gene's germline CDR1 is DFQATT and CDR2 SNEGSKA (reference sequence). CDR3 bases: TGCAGTGCGCAGTGGAGGGGGAACACTGAAGCTTTCTTT. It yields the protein CSAQWRGNTEAFF.

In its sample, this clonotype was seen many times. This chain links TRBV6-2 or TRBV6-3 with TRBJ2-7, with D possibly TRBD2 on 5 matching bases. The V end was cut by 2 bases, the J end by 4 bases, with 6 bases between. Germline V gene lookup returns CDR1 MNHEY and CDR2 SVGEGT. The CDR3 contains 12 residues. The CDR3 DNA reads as TGTGCCAGCAGTTACCGGGGATACGAGCAGTACTTC. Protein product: CASSYRGYEQYF.

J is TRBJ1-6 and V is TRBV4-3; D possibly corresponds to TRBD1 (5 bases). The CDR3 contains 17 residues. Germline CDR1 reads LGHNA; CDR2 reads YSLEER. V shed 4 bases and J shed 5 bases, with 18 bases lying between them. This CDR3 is CASSLRLGPPNNSPLHF. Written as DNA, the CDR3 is TGCGCCAGCAGCCTACGTTTGGGGCCGCCGAATAATTCACCCCTCCACTTT.

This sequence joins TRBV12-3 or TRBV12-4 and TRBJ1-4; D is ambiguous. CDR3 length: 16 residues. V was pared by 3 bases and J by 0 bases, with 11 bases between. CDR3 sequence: CASSFISEATNEKLFF. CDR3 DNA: TGTGCCAGCAGTTTTATTTCGGAAGCAACTAATGAAAAACTGTTTTTT.

The CDR3 sequence: CASSLREESVDTQYF. In DNA form, the CDR3 reads TGTGCCAGCAGCTTACGAGAAGAGTCAGTAGATACGCAGTATTTT. J is TRBJ2-3 and V is TRBV13; D is unresolved. Germline V lookup: CDR1 PRHDT, CDR2 FYEKMQ (reference sequence). Trimming stripped 2 bases from V and 5 bases from J, with 14 bases between. This CDR3 is built from 15 residues.

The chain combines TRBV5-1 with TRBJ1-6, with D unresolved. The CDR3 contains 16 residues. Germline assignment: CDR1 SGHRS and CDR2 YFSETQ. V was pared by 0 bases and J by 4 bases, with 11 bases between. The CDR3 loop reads CASSLDTVGYNSPLHF. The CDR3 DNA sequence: TGCGCCAGCAGCTTGGACACCGTGGGTTATAATTCACCCCTCCACTTT. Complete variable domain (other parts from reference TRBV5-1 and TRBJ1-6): KAGVTQTPRYLIKTRGQQVTLSCSPISGHRSVSWYQQTPGQGLQFLFEYFSETQRNKGNFPGRFSGRQFSNSRSEMNVSTLELGDSALYLCASSLDTVGYNSPLHFGNGTRLTVT.

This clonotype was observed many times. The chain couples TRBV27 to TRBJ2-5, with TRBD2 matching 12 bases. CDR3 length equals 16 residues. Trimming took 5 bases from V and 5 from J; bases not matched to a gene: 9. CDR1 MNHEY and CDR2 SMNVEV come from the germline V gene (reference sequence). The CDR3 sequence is CASSPRTSGVAETQYF. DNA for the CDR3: TGTGCCAGCAGTCCGAGGACTAGCGGGGTTGCGGAGACCCAGTACTTC.

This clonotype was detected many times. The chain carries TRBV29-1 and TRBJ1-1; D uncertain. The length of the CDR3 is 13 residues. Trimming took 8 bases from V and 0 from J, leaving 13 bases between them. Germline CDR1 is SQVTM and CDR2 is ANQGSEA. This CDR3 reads CSLQTSMNTEAFF. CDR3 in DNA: TGCAGCCTACAGACTTCCATGAACACTGAAGCTTTCTTT.

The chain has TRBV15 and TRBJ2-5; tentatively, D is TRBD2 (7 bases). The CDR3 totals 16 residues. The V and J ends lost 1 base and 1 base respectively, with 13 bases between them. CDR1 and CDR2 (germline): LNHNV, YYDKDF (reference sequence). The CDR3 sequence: CATSRGVAGAQETQYF. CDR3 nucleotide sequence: TGTGCCACCAGCAGAGGGGTCGCGGGGGCCCAAGAGACCCAGTACTTC.

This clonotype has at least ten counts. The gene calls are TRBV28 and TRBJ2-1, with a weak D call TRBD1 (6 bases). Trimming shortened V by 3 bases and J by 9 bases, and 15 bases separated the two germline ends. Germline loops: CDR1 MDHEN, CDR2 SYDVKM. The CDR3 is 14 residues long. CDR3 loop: CASSFLEGGIEQFF. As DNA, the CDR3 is TGTGCCAGCAGTTTTCTCGAAGGGGGAATTGAGCAGTTCTTC.

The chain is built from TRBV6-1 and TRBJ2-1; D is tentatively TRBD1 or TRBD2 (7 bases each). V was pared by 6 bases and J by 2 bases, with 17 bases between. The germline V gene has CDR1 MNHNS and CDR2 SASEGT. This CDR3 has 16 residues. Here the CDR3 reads CASRSYRGGPYNEQFF. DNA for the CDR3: TGTGCCAGCAGGTCATACAGGGGAGGGCCCTACAATGAGCAGTTCTTC.

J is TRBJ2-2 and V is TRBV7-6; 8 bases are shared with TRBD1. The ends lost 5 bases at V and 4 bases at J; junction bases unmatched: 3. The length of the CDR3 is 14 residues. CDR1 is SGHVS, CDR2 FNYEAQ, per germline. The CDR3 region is CASSQDRVTGELFF. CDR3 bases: TGTGCCAGCAGCCAGGACAGGGTCACCGGGGAGCTGTTTTTT.